Shown below are 25 T cell receptor beta chains from a single sample sequenced in a study of regulatory T cells in long-lasting Graves disease. Time point: newly diagnosed GD, antithyroid drugs for less than 3 months. Preparation of the TCR library used RNA extracted from PBMCs. Library construction for TCR beta used iRepertoire HTBI primers and Arm-PCR of CDR3 regions. TCRdb re-called the multiplex PCR reads with MiXCR, one entry per CDR3 protein. Of 200,000 to 250,000 distinct CDR3 sequences listed, roughly 18% are singletons. These same records also appear under a second study, on T cells in Graves' hyperthyroidism and ophthalmopathy.

The sequences come from peripheral blood mononuclear cells (PBMCs), collected at new diagnosis, from a patient treated with antithyroid drugs. These receptors all stem from a woman in her thirties with Graves disease.

This chain connects TRBV28 to TRBJ1-5; weak D call: TRBD1 (5 bases). Trimming took 6 bases from V and 6 from J, leaving 15 bases between them. Per the germline V gene, CDR1 is MDHEN and CDR2 is SYDVKM. The CDR3 runs 14 residues. CDR3 protein: CASRRTGNGQPQHF. As DNA, the CDR3 is TGTGCCAGCAGGCGTACAGGAAATGGTCAGCCCCAGCATTTT.

This clonotype has only a few counts. This chain links TRBV6-6 with TRBJ2-7; unclear D gene. The CDR3 loop spans 15 amino acids. Germline loops: CDR1 MNHNY, CDR2 SVGAGI (reference sequence). The V gene lost 0 bases and the J gene lost 0 bases, with 9 bases spanning the gap. The CDR3 sequence: CASSYSESSSYEQYF. DNA of the CDR3: TGTGCCAGCAGTTACTCGGAGTCCTCCTCCTACGAGCAGTACTTC.

The sample holds many counts of this clonotype. The rearrangement links TRBV2 to TRBJ1-1; weak D call: TRBD1 (6 bases). V was shortened by 10 bases and J by 4 bases, with 10 bases between the two germline ends. The CDR3 covers 11 residues. CDR1 is SNHLY, CDR2 FYNNEI, per germline. CDR3 sequence: CANRESTEAFF. CDR3 bases: TGTGCCAACAGGGAATCCACTGAAGCTTTCTTT.

This clonotype was detected many times. The V and J genes are TRBV20-1 and TRBJ2-6, with 7 positions matching TRBD1. There are 16 residues in the CDR3. V lost 3 bases and J lost 0; bases outside the gene matches: 5. The germline gives CDR1 DFQATT, CDR2 SNEGSKA (reference sequence). Here the CDR3 DNA reads TGCAGTGCTAGTGCACAGGGGACCTCTGGGGCCAACGTCCTGACTTTC. Encoded protein: CSASAQGTSGANVLTF.

This clonotype was detected ten times or more. V usage is TRBV10-3 and J usage is TRBJ1-1; unclear D gene. The CDR3 has 13 amino acids. Trimming shortened V by 11 bases and J by 1 base, and 14 bases separated the two germline ends. Germline CDR1 ENHRY, CDR2 SYGVKD. For the CDR3, the DNA is TGTGCCTCACGGATTGTTGAGAACACTGAAGCTTTCTTT. This translates into CASRIVENTEAFF.

The chain carries TRBV7-3 and TRBJ2-4; no clear D gene. CDR3 size: 19 residues. V was clipped by 1 base and J by 1 base, with 20 bases between them. Germline V gives CDR1 SGHTA, CDR2 FQGTGA. The CDR3, as DNA: TGTGCCAGCAGCTTAAGGACCCCCAAGGTCCCCGATGCCAAAAACATTCAGTACTTC. Protein sequence: CASSLRTPKVPDAKNIQYF.

This clonotype was recorded many times. This chain links TRBV13 with TRBJ2-3; D tentatively reads TRBD1 or TRBD2 (5 bases each). Germline loops: CDR1 PRHDT, CDR2 FYEKMQ (reference sequence). The CDR3 loop spans 13 amino acids. V lost 3 bases and J 6 bases, leaving 10 bases between the germline ends. CDR3 DNA: TGTGCCAGCAGCTTGAGGGGTTGGGATACGCAGTATTTT. It is translated as CASSLRGWDTQYF.

This clonotype was recorded at least ten times. The CDR3 sequence is CSEGGQGSNEQFF. As DNA, the CDR3 is TGCAGTGAGGGTGGCCAGGGCAGCAATGAGCAGTTCTTC. The chain uses TRBV20-1 and TRBJ2-1; D might be TRBD1 (5 bases). Germline CDR1 and CDR2: DFQATT and SNEGSKA (reference sequence). The CDR3 extends over 13 amino acids. The V end was cut by 7 bases, the J end by 6 bases, with 16 bases between.

This clonotype was recorded at least ten times. One end of the junction fails to match germline, which may point to a read error. The rearrangement links TRBV12-3 or TRBV12-4 to TRBJ1-2; D is unresolved. CDR3 length equals 9 residues. The DNA of the CDR3 is TGTGCCAGCAGCTTACCCCTCTCCTTC. This sequence encodes CASSLPLSF.

Many counts were recorded for this clonotype. The junction and the germline gene differ at one end; a read error may be behind it. The genes are TRBV11-2 and TRBJ2-1; 9 nucleotides line up with TRBD1. The germline V gene has CDR1 SGHAT and CDR2 FQNNGV. The CDR3 runs to 14 residues. CDR3 protein: CVSSPWTGDNEQFF. For the CDR3, the DNA is TGTGTCAGCAGCCCCTGGACAGGGGACAATGAGCAGTTCTTC.

This clonotype came up many times. The CDR3 DNA is TGTGCCAGCAGTTGGACGGGGACTAGCGGAACCTACGAGCAGTACTTC. Protein sequence: CASSWTGTSGTYEQYF. The chain carries TRBV6-5 and TRBJ2-7, with TRBD2 identical over 11 bases. Germline assignment: CDR1 MNHEY and CDR2 SVGAGI. The CDR3 sequence is 16 residues long. J gave up 2 bases and V 4 bases, and 7 bases lay outside the gene matches.

The table lists this clonotype with many counts. This chain joins TRBV10-3 and TRBJ2-7; 8 bases fit TRBD1. V lost 5 bases to trimming and J lost 2 bases; unmatched junction nucleotides: 8. CDR1 ENHRY and CDR2 SYGVKD come from the germline V gene. The CDR3 consists of 15 residues. DNA for the CDR3: TGTGCCATCAGTCCATGGGCAGGGGGCCCCTACGAGCAGTACTTC. Translating it yields CAISPWAGGPYEQYF.

This clonotype was seen ten or more times. The chain carries TRBV29-1 and TRBJ1-6; possible D gene TRBD1, 5 bases. Trimming removed 0 bases at V and 19 bases at J, with 16 bases between. From germline, CDR1 is SQVTM and CDR2 ANQGSEA. This CDR3 comprises 12 residues. The CDR3 coding sequence is TGCAGCGTTGAAGAGGCCCCGGGGGACCTTCACTTT. Protein sequence: CSVEEAPGDLHF. Full variable domain (remainder filled in from reference TRBV29-1 and TRBJ1-6): SAVISQKPSRDICQRGTSLTIQCQVDSQVTMMFWYRQQPGQSLTLIATANQGSEATYESGFVIDKFPISRPNLTFSTLTVSNMSPEDSSIYLCSVEEAPGDLHFGNGTRLTVT.

This clonotype appeared many times. J is TRBJ1-4 and V is TRBV6-5; D is ambiguous. The CDR3 extends over 14 amino acids. V lost 0 bases to trimming and J lost 7 bases, with 9 bases between them. CDR1 MNHEY and CDR2 SVGAGI come from the germline V gene. The CDR3 sequence is CASSYSYSGEKLFF. In DNA, the CDR3 is TGTGCCAGCAGTTACTCGTATTCAGGTGAAAAACTGTTTTTT.

The rearrangement uses TRBV4-1 and TRBJ2-1; no clear D gene. Trimming took 0 bases from V and 1 from J, leaving 10 bases between them. Looked up from germline, CDR1 is MGHRA and CDR2 is YSYEKL. The CDR3 length is 16 residues. The CDR3: CASSQDFGSSYNEQFF. CDR3 DNA sequence: TGCGCCAGCAGCCAAGATTTCGGCTCTTCCTACAATGAGCAGTTCTTC.

This clonotype occurred a few times. The CDR3 is CSVASLGTEAFF. As DNA, the CDR3 is TGCAGCGTTGCGAGCCTCGGGACTGAAGCTTTCTTT. The V and J genes are TRBV29-1 and TRBJ1-1, with no clear D. This CDR3 contains 12 residues. V was pared by 4 bases and J by 5 bases, with 11 bases between. Germline V gene sequence: CDR1 SQVTM, CDR2 ANQGSEA.

This chain links TRBV19 with TRBJ2-1; 12 positions match TRBD2. With V trimmed by 8 bases and J by 6 bases, 5 bases remained unmatched. The length of the CDR3 is 14 residues. Germline CDR1 reads LNHDA; CDR2 reads SQIVND (reference sequence). The CDR3 is CASLAGGPFNEQFF. The DNA of the CDR3 is TGTGCCAGTCTAGCGGGAGGGCCGTTCAATGAGCAGTTCTTC.

Concerning this clonotype: A far larger clone is just one base off, so this is likely a read error. This rearrangement joins TRBV2 to TRBJ1-2; no firm D call. The CDR3 has 13 residues. Germline loops: CDR1 SNHLY, CDR2 FYNNEI. CDR3 region: CASSPTTNYGYAF. In DNA form, the CDR3 reads TGTGCCAGCAGCCCGACAACTAACTATGGCTACGCCTTC.

The table lists this clonotype with many counts. The CDR3 region is CASSPGADTQYF. CDR3 DNA: TGTGCCAGCAGTCCGGGGGCAGATACGCAGTATTTT. V usage is TRBV6-1 and J usage is TRBJ2-3, with a tentative D call TRBD2 (6 bases). The CDR3 length is 12 residues. Trimming left V 5 bases short and J 4 bases short, with 7 bases between. Germline CDR1 reads MNHNS; CDR2 reads SASEGT.

This clonotype appeared many times. The chain links TRBV12-5 to TRBJ2-3; maybe TRBD2 (6 bases). Germline V gene sequence: CDR1 LGHNT, CDR2 FRNRAP. The V end was cut by 1 base, the J end by 1 base, with 6 bases between. The CDR3 length is 14 residues. CDR3 sequence reads: CASGLGEGTDTQYF. For the CDR3, the DNA is TGTGCTAGTGGTTTGGGGGAGGGCACAGATACGCAGTATTTT. The full variable domain, its missing parts supplied by reference TRBV12-5 and TRBJ2-3, is DARVTQTPRHKVTEMGQEVTMRCQPILGHNTVFWYRQTMMQGLELLAYFRNRAPLDDSGMPKDRFSAEMPDATLATLKIQPSEPRDSAVYFCASGLGEGTDTQYFGPGTRLTVL.

This clonotype was seen many times. This chain links TRBV20-1 with TRBJ1-4; D remains unclear. The CDR3 has 12 residues. The V end was cut by 5 bases, the J end by 5 bases, with 9 bases between. CDR1 and CDR2 (germline): DFQATT, SNEGSKA (reference sequence). CDR3: CSAGKGNEKLFF. The DNA of the CDR3 is TGCAGTGCTGGGAAGGGCAATGAAAAACTGTTTTTT.

This clonotype was counted many times. The chain employs TRBV6-1 and TRBJ2-1, with 11 bases fitting TRBD2. The CDR3 totals 15 residues. The germline CDR1 and CDR2 sequences are MNHNS and SASEGT. V shed 4 bases, J shed 6 bases, and the junction held 5 bases outside the gene matches. CDR3 amino acids: CASSGLAGGSNEQFF. CDR3 DNA: TGTGCCAGCAGTGGATTAGCGGGGGGGTCCAATGAGCAGTTCTTC.

This clonotype was detected ten times or more. The chain carries TRBV2 and TRBJ1-5, with D maybe TRBD1 (6 bases). Trimming removed 7 bases from V and 2 bases from J, with 21 bases in between. Germline CDR1 is SNHLY and CDR2 is FYNNEI. This CDR3 has 17 residues. CDR3 nucleotide sequence: TGTGCCAGCACCAAAGACAGGCCCCGTGAGGGCAATCAGCCCCAGCATTTT. Residues: CASTKDRPREGNQPQHF.

This clonotype was observed many times. This sequence joins TRBV24-1 and TRBJ2-5, with 9 bases lining up with TRBD1. The CDR3 loop spans 15 amino acids. Unmatched junction bases numbered 3, after V lost 4 bases and J lost 1 base. The germline V gene encodes CDR1 KGHDR and CDR2 SFDVKD. The chain's CDR3 is CATSDQGQGQETQYF. For the CDR3, the DNA is TGTGCCACCAGTGACCAGGGACAGGGCCAAGAGACCCAGTACTTC.

This chain uses TRBV15 with TRBJ2-7; TRBD1 agrees at 9 bases. The CDR3 contains 14 residues. Trimming cost V 3 bases and J 4 bases; bases outside gene matches: 4. CDR1 is LNHNV and CDR2 is YYDKDF in the germline V gene (reference sequence). The chain's CDR3 is CATSSGTGPYEQYF. CDR3 bases: TGTGCCACCAGCAGCGGGACAGGGCCGTACGAGCAGTACTTC.